The T cell receptor beta chain described here comes from a study of CD8 T cells in ankylosing spondylitis. Concerning this clonotype itself: Its target is not known.

MiXCR, applied by TCRdb to the 5' RACE reads, yields one record per CDR3 protein. The repertoire consists of some 130,000 distinct CDR3 sequences, with roughly 10% occurring once and the leading ten covering 3.5% to 5%. CDR3 length: 15 amino acids. V was pared by 6 bases and J by 7 bases, with 13 bases of the junction left unmatched. Germline V gene sequence: CDR1 DFQATT, CDR2 SNEGSKA (reference sequence). Study-wide results and limits: Prior work had noted some motif variants in reactive arthritis blood and synovial fluid. The authors found the disease-linked clones to be CD8+ and relatively rare in peripheral blood. One TCR beta motif, made up of under ten highly homologous variants, appeared characteristic of ankylosing spondylitis blood. Disease-linked clones were reportedly significantly enriched in matched ankylosing spondylitis synovial fluid.

What was sequenced was blood, either unsorted or a sorted T cell fraction (not recorded which). V gene TRBV20-1 combines with J gene TRBJ2-1, with 9 bases lining up with TRBD2. The clonotype comes from a female donor with ankylosing spondylitis or in good health (not recorded which). The CDR3 here is CSATGAGGTRNEQFF. As DNA, the CDR3 is TGCAGTGCCACCGGAGCGGGAGGAACACGGAATGAGCAGTTCTTC.